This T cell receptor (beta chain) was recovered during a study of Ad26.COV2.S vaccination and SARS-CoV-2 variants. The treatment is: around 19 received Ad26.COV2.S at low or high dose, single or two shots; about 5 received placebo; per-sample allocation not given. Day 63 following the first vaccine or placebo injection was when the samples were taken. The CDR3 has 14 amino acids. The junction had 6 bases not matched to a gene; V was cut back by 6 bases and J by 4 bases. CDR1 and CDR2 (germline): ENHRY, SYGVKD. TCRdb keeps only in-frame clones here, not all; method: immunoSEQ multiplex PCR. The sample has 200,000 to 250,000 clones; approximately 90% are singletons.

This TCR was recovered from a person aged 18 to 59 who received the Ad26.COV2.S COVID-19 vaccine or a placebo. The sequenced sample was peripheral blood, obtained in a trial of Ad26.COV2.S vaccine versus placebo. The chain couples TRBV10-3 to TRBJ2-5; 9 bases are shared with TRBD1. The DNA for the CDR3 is TGTGCCATCAGCGGACAGGGGAGGGCAGAGACCCAGTACTTC. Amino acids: CAISGQGRAETQYF.